One sample yielded the 8 T cell receptor beta chains listed below, sequenced in a study of T cells after yellow fever vaccination. TCRdb independently ran MiXCR on the 5' RACE reads; one entry per CDR3 protein. The profile shows about 180,000 distinct CDR3 sequences, roughly 6.2% of them singletons. This sample comprised CD4+ T cells sorted from PBMCs, obtained on the day of the first yellow fever vaccination. The receptor source for this set is a man aged 18 to 29 who received the YFV17D yellow fever vaccine.

This clonotype was counted at least ten times. V is TRBV12-3 or TRBV12-4 and J is TRBJ2-3; no clear D gene. The CDR3 loop spans 15 amino acids. V was cut by 0 bases and J by 0 bases, with 7 bases left in between. The CDR3 spells CASSLARASTDTQYF. For the CDR3, the DNA is TGTGCCAGCAGTTTAGCACGGGCTAGCACAGATACGCAGTATTTT.

This clonotype has just a few counts. V and J are TRBV29-1 and TRBJ2-5; 10 nucleotides agree with TRBD1. The CDR3 has 15 residues. Losses at the gene ends were 1 base for V and 5 bases for J; bases not matched to a gene: 7. Germline V CDR1 and CDR2: SQVTM, ANQGSEA. The CDR3 sequence: CSVEGQGAGEETQYF. The DNA for the CDR3 is TGCAGCGTTGAAGGACAGGGGGCGGGTGAGGAGACCCAGTACTTC.

The V call is TRBV29-1, the J call TRBJ2-1, with D maybe TRBD2 (7 bases). The CDR3 sequence is 18 residues long. The germline V gene encodes CDR1 SQVTM and CDR2 ANQGSEA. V was pared by 4 bases and J by 9 bases, with 31 bases between. The CDR3 nucleotides read TGCAGCGTTGTGGGAGGATATAAAGGGGGGGGCTTGAGTGGTGAGCAGTTCTTC. This gives the protein CSVVGGYKGGGLSGEQFF.

The sample holds a few counts of this clonotype. The genes are TRBV9 and TRBJ2-1; no reliable D call. V was cut by 2 bases and J by 4 bases, with 16 bases left in between. This CDR3 is 16 amino acids long. Germline CDR1 SGDLS, CDR2 YYNGEE. The CDR3 DNA reads TGTGCCAGCAGCGTCTCGGCACAAATAAAATACAATGAGCAGTTCTTC. Protein product: CASSVSAQIKYNEQFF.

This clonotype has ten or more counts. The gene calls are TRBV3-1 and TRBJ2-1; maybe TRBD2 (5 bases). The length of the CDR3 is 11 residues. The germline CDR1 and CDR2 sequences are LGHDT and YNNKEL (reference sequence). Trimming left V 5 bases short and J 9 bases short, with 8 bases between. The CDR3 sequence: CASSSGFEQFF. The CDR3 DNA reads as TGTGCCAGCAGCTCGGGGTTTGAGCAGTTCTTC.

In this sample, this clonotype turned up many times. The rearrangement joins TRBV7-2 to TRBJ2-1; D may be TRBD2 (6 bases). Trimming left V 3 bases short and J 0 bases short, with 12 bases between. Germline V lookup: CDR1 SGHTA, CDR2 FQGNSA. The CDR3 has 16 amino acids. CDR3 sequence (DNA): TGTGCCAGCAGCTTTGGCGGGGCCCGCTCCTACAATGAGCAGTTCTTC. This codes for CASSFGGARSYNEQFF. Variable domain in full (rest from reference TRBV7-2 and TRBJ2-1): GAGVSQSPSNKVTEKGKDVELRCDPISGHTALYWYRQSLGQGLEFLIYFQGNSAPDKSGLPSDRFSAERTGGSVSTLTIQRTQQEDSAVYLCASSFGGARSYNEQFFGPGTRLTVL.

This clonotype showed up many times. The rearrangement links TRBV5-6 to TRBJ2-4, with TRBD1 identical over 7 bases. This CDR3 has 15 amino acids. V gave up 4 bases and J gave up 7 bases; unmatched junction bases: 11. Germline loops: CDR1 SGHDT, CDR2 YYEEEE. The CDR3 nucleotides read TGTGCCAGCAGCGCAGACAGGGCCCTGGGCAACATTCAGTACTTC. Its protein product is CASSADRALGNIQYF.

This clonotype came up many times. This chain uses TRBV29-1 with TRBJ2-5; 9 positions agree with TRBD1. The CDR3 loop spans 14 amino acids. From germline, CDR1 is SQVTM and CDR2 ANQGSEA. Trimming removed 5 bases from V and 2 bases from J; junction bases left unmatched: 6. DNA of the CDR3: TGCAGCGTTCCGGGACAGGGCGGTCAAGAGACCCAGTACTTC. Translating it yields CSVPGQGGQETQYF. Variable domain in full (rest from reference TRBV29-1 and TRBJ2-5): SAVISQKPSRDICQRGTSLTIQCQVDSQVTMMFWYRQQPGQSLTLIATANQGSEATYESGFVIDKFPISRPNLTFSTLTVSNMSPEDSSIYLCSVPGQGGQETQYFGPGTRLLVL.